What follows are 21 T cell receptor beta chains derived from one specimen sequenced in a study of cytomegalovirus exposure and HLA in healthy donors. Libraries were prepared by immunoSEQ multiplex PCR; TCRdb keeps only in-frame clonotypes and omits some of them. The sample lists 89,000 or so clones, approximately 95% seen once, with approximately 1.1% in the top ten. Specimen: PBMCs. These TCRs come from a woman in her 30s in good health and CMV-seropositive.

V gene TRBV11-2 combines with J gene TRBJ1-1, with 7 positions matching TRBD1. After removal of 3 bases from V and 0 bases from J, the junction contained 10 bases not matched to a gene. CDR1 is SGHAT and CDR2 is FQNNGV in the germline V gene. This CDR3 has 17 residues. Written as DNA, the CDR3 is TGTGCCAGCAGCTTGGGGGCAGGGGGTCGCATGAACACTGAAGCTTTCTTT. Its translation: CASSLGAGGRMNTEAFF.

The chain is built from TRBV4-3 and TRBJ1-2; D possibly corresponds to TRBD1 (5 bases). Per germline, CDR1 LGHNA and CDR2 YSLEER. CDR3 length: 15 residues. The V end was cut by 0 bases, the J end by 5 bases, with 13 bases between. The CDR3 loop is CASSQDPGRGYGYTF. CDR3 sequence (DNA): TGCGCCAGCAGCCAAGATCCAGGGCGAGGTTATGGCTACACCTTC.

The chain is built from TRBV12-5 and TRBJ1-1; 7 nucleotides agree with TRBD1. Germline CDR1 LGHNT, CDR2 FRNRAP. V lost 6 bases, J lost 1 base, and 17 bases stayed unmatched. The CDR3 consists of 18 residues. The CDR3 DNA reads TGTGCTAGTGGAACGACATCAAGAGGGACAGTGGAGAACACTGAAGCTTTCTTT. It specifies CASGTTSRGTVENTEAFF.

The sample holds one count of this clone. The chain couples TRBV28 to TRBJ1-5; D ambiguous. The germline V gene encodes CDR1 MDHEN and CDR2 SYDVKM. The CDR3 loop spans 19 amino acids. Trimming removed 1 base at V and 2 bases at J, with 21 bases between. CDR3 residues: CASSLFLVSSGSGNQPQHF. The CDR3 nucleotides read TGTGCCAGCAGTTTATTTCTAGTTTCCTCGGGGTCTGGCAATCAGCCCCAGCATTTT.

The rearrangement uses TRBV6-5 and TRBJ2-1; TRBD1 agrees at 9 bases. The CDR3 is made up of 13 amino acids. The V gene's germline CDR1 is MNHEY and CDR2 SVGAGI. After removal of 6 bases from V and 6 bases from J, the junction contained 3 bases not matched to a gene. CDR3 sequence reads: CASRGQGGNEQFF. CDR3 DNA sequence: TGTGCCAGCAGGGGACAGGGAGGCAATGAGCAGTTCTTC.

The V and J genes are TRBV5-6 and TRBJ2-5; 9 bases are a match to TRBD1. In germline, CDR1 is SGHDT, CDR2 YYEEEE. After removal of 0 bases from V and 4 bases from J, the junction contained 4 bases not matched to a gene. The CDR3 is 15 amino acids. In DNA form, the CDR3 reads TGTGCCAGCAGCTTGGCGGGGGGACAGGGAGAGACCCAGTACTTC. Encoded protein: CASSLAGGQGETQYF.

The CDR3 region has the DNA TGTGCCAGCAGCTTGGCAGGGTGGAGTACTGAAGCTTTCTTT. Its protein product is CASSLAGWSTEAFF. The gene calls are TRBV7-9 and TRBJ1-1, with a tentative D call TRBD1 (5 bases). The germline V and J ends were trimmed by 3 bases and 5 bases, with 13 bases remaining between them. CDR3 length equals 14 residues. The germline V gene encodes CDR1 SEHNR and CDR2 FQNEAQ (reference sequence).

V is TRBV5-1 and J is TRBJ2-3; D is undetermined. Germline CDR1 reads SGHRS; CDR2 reads YFSETQ. V shed 6 bases and J shed 1 base, with 15 bases lying between them. The CDR3 sequence is 15 residues long. The CDR3 nucleotides read TGCGCCAGCACCCCGTTCCTCAGTGGCACAGATACGCAGTATTTT. This codes for CASTPFLSGTDTQYF.

The gene calls are TRBV7-2 and TRBJ2-5; 7 positions match TRBD2. This CDR3 region has 16 residues. The V and J ends lost 4 bases and 5 bases, in that order; junction bases with no gene match: 13. The germline gives CDR1 SGHTA, CDR2 FQGNSA. Here the CDR3 reads CASSSYRRERDETQYF. The CDR3 nucleotides are TGTGCCAGCAGCTCCTATCGCAGGGAGCGGGACGAGACCCAGTACTTC. The complete variable domain, with remaining parts taken from reference TRBV7-2 and TRBJ2-5, reads GAGVSQSPSNKVTEKGKDVELRCDPISGHTALYWYRQSLGQGLEFLIYFQGNSAPDKSGLPSDRFSAERTGGSVSTLTIQRTQQEDSAVYLCASSSYRRERDETQYFGPGTRLLVL.

This rearrangement joins TRBV27 to TRBJ2-7; 7 nucleotides match TRBD2. Germline-derived CDR1 and CDR2 are MNHEY and SMNVEV (reference sequence). The CDR3 totals 15 residues. V shed 3 bases, J shed 2 bases, and the junction held 7 bases outside the gene matches. DNA of the CDR3: TGTGCCAGCAGTTTGGACGGGACTATCCCCTACGAGCAGTACTTC. This encodes CASSLDGTIPYEQYF.

The chain employs TRBV7-3 and TRBJ2-1, with TRBD2 identical over 10 bases. CDR3 length: 15 amino acids. Trimming at V came to 5 bases and at J to 5 bases, leaving 6 bases not matched to a gene. CDR1 is SGHTA and CDR2 is FQGTGA in the germline V gene. CDR3 in DNA: TGTGCCAGCAGCGTTACTAGCGGGATGGACAATGAGCAGTTCTTC. Translated, it gives CASSVTSGMDNEQFF.

The chain has TRBV28 and TRBJ1-4; D possibly corresponds to TRBD1 (5 bases). CDR1 MDHEN and CDR2 SYDVKM come from the germline V gene. The CDR3 contains 14 residues. V lost 3 bases and J lost 4, with 9 bases in between. The CDR3 loop is CASSLGGFNEKLFF. CDR3 bases: TGTGCCAGCAGTTTGGGGGGATTTAATGAAAAACTGTTTTTT.

This clone appeared once. The chain uses TRBV28 and TRBJ2-7; 8 bases line up with TRBD2. The length of the CDR3 is 15 residues. The germline V gene has CDR1 MDHEN and CDR2 SYDVKM. The junction had 11 bases not matched to a gene; V was cut back by 8 bases and J by 2 bases. This chain's CDR3 is CASGDVWRGAYEQYF. The CDR3 nucleotides are TGTGCCAGCGGGGATGTGTGGCGGGGGGCCTACGAGCAGTACTTC.

J is TRBJ1-1 and V is TRBV2; maybe TRBD1 (6 bases). The CDR3 runs to 13 residues. Trimming removed 8 bases at V and 0 bases at J, with 10 bases between. CDR1 SNHLY and CDR2 FYNNEI come from the germline V gene. DNA for the CDR3: TGTGCCAGCCGGACAGAGATGAACACTGAAGCTTTCTTT. Translated: CASRTEMNTEAFF. Combining the CDR3 with reference TRBV2 and TRBJ1-1 gives the whole variable domain EPEVTQTPSHQVTQMGQEVILRCVPISNHLYFYWYRQILGQKVEFLVSFYNNEISEKSEIFDDQFSVERPDGSNFTLKIRSTKLEDSAMYFCASRTEMNTEAFFGQGTRLTVV.

The rearrangement links TRBV10-3 to TRBJ2-5; TRBD2 aligns across 12 bases. J lost 4 bases, V lost 6 bases, and 0 bases had no gene match. Germline V gives CDR1 ENHRY, CDR2 SYGVKD. The CDR3 length is 13 residues. The CDR3: CAIRGLAGETQYF. The CDR3 DNA is TGTGCCATCAGGGGACTAGCGGGAGAGACCCAGTACTTC.

The chain has TRBV6-6 and TRBJ1-5; possibly TRBD1 for D (5 bases). There are 15 residues in the CDR3. Trimming shortened V by 6 bases and J by 6 bases, and 18 bases separated the two germline ends. Looked up from germline, CDR1 is MNHNY and CDR2 is SVGAGI (reference sequence). CDR3 sequence: CASSRGRGLGQPQHF. CDR3 nucleotide sequence: TGTGCCAGCAGCCGGGGGAGGGGACTCGGTCAGCCCCAGCATTTT.

This clone was detected only once. The rearrangement links TRBV30 to TRBJ2-1, with 9 positions matching TRBD2. Trimming cost V 2 bases and J 8 bases; bases outside gene matches: 10. The germline gives CDR1 GTSNPN, CDR2 SVGIG (reference sequence). The CDR3 is 15 residues long. This CDR3 reads CAWSPRASGIYEQFF. The CDR3 DNA reads TGTGCCTGGAGTCCCCGGGCTAGCGGGATATATGAGCAGTTCTTC.

The chain recombines TRBV10-3 with TRBJ1-4; TRBD1 might be the D (5 bases). Germline loops: CDR1 ENHRY, CDR2 SYGVKD. The V end lost 10 bases, the J end lost 8 bases, and 17 bases lay between the germline ends. The CDR3 extends over 13 amino acids. The chain's CDR3 is CATRQRLSEKLFF. In DNA form, the CDR3 reads TGTGCCACTCGACAGCGCTTAAGCGAAAAACTGTTTTTT.

The table lists this clone with a count of one. This chain connects TRBV30 to TRBJ2-7; D is perhaps TRBD2 (7 bases). Germline-derived CDR1 and CDR2 are GTSNPN and SVGIG (reference sequence). Trimming left V 3 bases short and J 0 bases short, with 15 bases between. The CDR3 loop spans 15 amino acids. Here the CDR3 DNA reads TGTGCCTGGAGAATTCAACGGGGGGCCTCCTACGAGCAGTACTTC. This translates into CAWRIQRGASYEQYF.

As concerns this clone: This CDR3 is also generated by other DNA sequences in the sample. V gene TRBV9 combines with J gene TRBJ2-7; 14 bases match TRBD2. The CDR3 totals 15 residues. Germline V gene data show CDR1 as SGDLS and CDR2 as YYNGEE. The V gene end was trimmed by 2 bases and the J gene end by 4 bases; junction bases not matched to a gene: 2. CDR3 in amino acids: CASSVGTSGSYEQYF. The CDR3 nucleotides read TGTGCCAGCAGCGTTGGGACTAGCGGGAGTTACGAGCAGTACTTC.

V usage is TRBV6-5 and J usage is TRBJ2-7; TRBD1 matches at 7 bases. In germline, CDR1 is MNHEY, CDR2 SVGAGI. J lost 5 bases, V lost 7 bases, and 8 bases had no gene match. The CDR3 loop spans 13 amino acids. The CDR3 spells CASINRGVHEQYF. Here the CDR3 DNA reads TGTGCCAGCATCAACAGGGGAGTCCACGAGCAGTACTTC.